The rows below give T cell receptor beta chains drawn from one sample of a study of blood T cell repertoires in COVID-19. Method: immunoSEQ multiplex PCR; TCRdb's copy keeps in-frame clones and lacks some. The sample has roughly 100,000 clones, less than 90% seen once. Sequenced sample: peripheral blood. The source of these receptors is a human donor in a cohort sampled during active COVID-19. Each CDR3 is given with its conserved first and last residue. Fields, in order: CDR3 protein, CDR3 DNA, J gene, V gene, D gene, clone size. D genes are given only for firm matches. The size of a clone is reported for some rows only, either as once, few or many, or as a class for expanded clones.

CDR3: CASSLDADTEAFF; DNA: TGCGCCAGCAGCTTGGACGCGGACACTGAAGCTTTCTTT; J: TRBJ1-1; V: TRBV5-1; D: .; size: .
CDR3: CASSEGQGDVYEQYF; DNA: TGTGCCAGCAGTGAGGGACAGGGAGATGTCTACGAGCAGTACTTC; J: TRBJ2-7; V: TRBV6-1; D: TRBD1; size: .
CDR3: CASSYSRGGTDTQYF; DNA: TGTGCCAGCAGTTACTCCCGGGGGGGCACAGATACGCAGTATTTT; J: TRBJ2-3; V: TRBV6-6; D: TRBD2; size: .
CDR3: CASKGDRGLGEQFF; DNA: TGTGCCAGCAAAGGGGACAGGGGGCTGGGTGAGCAGTTCTTC; J: TRBJ2-1; V: TRBV28; D: TRBD1; size: .
CDR3: CASSQAPAGGFDEQFF; DNA: TGCGCCAGCAGCCAGGCCCCCGCGGGAGGGTTCGATGAGCAGTTCTTC; J: TRBJ2-1; V: TRBV4-1; D: TRBD2; size: .
CDR3: CAWSPTGETQYF; DNA: TGTGCCTGGAGTCCCACGGGAGAGACCCAGTACTTC; J: TRBJ2-5; V: TRBV30; D: .; size: few
CDR3: CASSPLAEGANEKLFF; DNA: TGTGCCAGCAGCCCCCTCGCCGAAGGAGCTAATGAAAAACTGTTTTTT; J: TRBJ1-4; V: TRBV2; D: .; size: .
CDR3: CAISEPGQGVGEQYF; DNA: TGTGCCATCAGTGAGCCGGGACAGGGGGTGGGGGAGCAGTACTTC; J: TRBJ2-7; V: TRBV10-3; D: TRBD1; size: .
CDR3: CASSDLHGISYNEQFF; DNA: TGTGCCAGCAGCGATTTACACGGGATTTCCTACAATGAGCAGTTCTTC; J: TRBJ2-1; V: TRBV9; D: .; size: .
CDR3: CASSIDLLAEVYNEQFF; DNA: TGTGCCAGTAGTATAGATCTACTAGCGGAAGTATACAATGAGCAGTTCTTC; J: TRBJ2-1; V: TRBV19; D: TRBD2; size: .
CDR3: CASSFNRAVNTEAFF; DNA: TGTGCCAGCAGCTTTAACAGGGCGGTGAACACTGAAGCTTTCTTT; J: TRBJ1-1; V: TRBV7-9; D: .; size: .
CDR3: CASSLVAAGEETQYF; DNA: TGTGCCAGCAGCTTGGTCGCGGCGGGAGAAGAGACCCAGTACTTC; J: TRBJ2-5; V: TRBV5-6; D: TRBD2; size: .
CDR3: CASSSELAGGNGGDTQYF; DNA: TGTGCCAGCAGCTCCGAGCTAGCGGGGGGGAATGGGGGAGATACGCAGTATTTT; J: TRBJ2-3; V: TRBV7-6; D: TRBD2; size: .
CDR3: CASAGGQTKETQYF; DNA: TGTGCCAGCGCTGGTGGACAGACTAAAGAGACCCAGTACTTC; J: TRBJ2-5; V: TRBV28; D: .; size: .
CDR3: CATAGLRKYEQYF; DNA: TGTGCCACTGCGGGGCTGCGTAAATACGAGCAGTACTTC; J: TRBJ2-7; V: TRBV7-9; D: .; size: .
CDR3: CASSATGGANGYTF; DNA: TGTGCCAGCAGCGCGACAGGGGGCGCGAATGGCTACACCTTC; J: TRBJ1-2; V: TRBV7-3; D: TRBD1; size: .
CDR3: CASSLAGGRETQYF; DNA: TGTGCCAGCAGCTTAGCCGGGGGGCGAGAGACCCAGTACTTC; J: TRBJ2-5; V: TRBV7-9; D: .; size: .
CDR3: CASSWTGTEQYF; DNA: TGTGCCAGCAGCTGGACAGGGACCGAGCAGTACTTC; J: TRBJ2-7; V: TRBV6-5; D: TRBD1; size: .
CDR3: CASSPPGQINEKLFF; DNA: TGTGCCAGCAGTCCTCCGGGACAGATAAATGAAAAACTGTTTTTT; J: TRBJ1-4; V: TRBV6-6; D: TRBD1; size: .
CDR3: CATSESGFDSNQPQHF; DNA: TGTGCCACCAGTGAATCGGGGTTTGACAGCAATCAGCCCCAGCATTTT; J: TRBJ1-5; V: TRBV24-1; D: .; size: .
CDR3: CASKPRDMNTEAFF; DNA: TGCGCCAGCAAACCTAGAGATATGAACACTGAAGCTTTCTTT; J: TRBJ1-1; V: TRBV5-1; D: .; size: .
CDR3: CASSRQAGTDTQYF; DNA: TGTGCCAGCAGTAGACAGGCAGGCACAGATACGCAGTATTTT; J: TRBJ2-3; V: TRBV6-4; D: .; size: .
CDR3: CASSVDRAADEQYF; DNA: TGTGCCAGCAGCGTAGACAGGGCCGCCGACGAGCAGTACTTC; J: TRBJ2-7; V: TRBV7-9; D: TRBD1; size: .
CDR3: CASSQGGTGTVDEKLFF; DNA: TGCGCCAGCAGCCAAGGTGGTACCGGGACAGTCGATGAAAAACTGTTTTTT; J: TRBJ1-4; V: TRBV4-1; D: TRBD1; size: .
CDR3: CASSYSQQGGNQPQHF; DNA: TGTGCCAGCAGTTACTCGCAACAGGGAGGCAATCAGCCCCAGCATTTT; J: TRBJ1-5; V: TRBV6-5; D: .; size: .
CDR3: CASAVDWETQYF; DNA: TGTGCGTCGGCGGTTGATTGGGAGACCCAGTACTTC; J: TRBJ2-5; V: TRBV7-9; D: .; size: once
CDR3: CASRGGLAGNEQFF; DNA: TGTGCCAGCAGGGGGGGACTAGCAGGCAATGAGCAGTTCTTC; J: TRBJ2-1; V: TRBV2; D: TRBD2; size: .
CDR3: CASSAPGAAGANVLTF; DNA: TGTGCCAGCAGTGCCCCTGGGGCGGCAGGGGCCAACGTCCTGACTTTC; J: TRBJ2-6; V: TRBV27; D: .; size: .
CDR3: CAISEDSSNQPQHF; DNA: TGTGCCATCAGTGAGGACAGCAGCAATCAGCCCCAGCATTTT; J: TRBJ1-5; V: TRBV10-3; D: .; size: .
CDR3: CASSQAELLADTQYF; DNA: TGTGCCAGCAGCCAAGCCGAGCTTCTGGCAGATACGCAGTATTTT; J: TRBJ2-3; V: TRBV3-1/TRBV3-2; D: .; size: .
CDR3: CASSLDRTYGYTF; DNA: TGTGCCAGCAGTTTGGACAGGACCTATGGCTACACCTTC; J: TRBJ1-2; V: TRBV12-3/TRBV12-4; D: TRBD1; size: .
CDR3: CASSSALGAYEQFF; DNA: TGTGCCAGCAGCTCGGCCCTGGGGGCTTACGAGCAGTTCTTC; J: TRBJ2-1; V: TRBV7-2; D: .; size: .
CDR3: CASSSPLARGMNGYTF; DNA: TGTGCCAGCAGCTCCCCCTTGGCCAGGGGGATGAATGGCTACACCTTC; J: TRBJ1-2; V: TRBV5-4; D: TRBD1; size: .
CDR3: CASSEEEAQETQYF; DNA: TGTGCCAGCAGTGAAGAGGAGGCCCAAGAGACCCAGTACTTC; J: TRBJ2-5; V: TRBV6-1; D: .; size: .
CDR3: CASNRGAKETQYF; DNA: TGTGCCAGCAACCGGGGGGCCAAAGAGACCCAGTACTTC; J: TRBJ2-5; V: TRBV7-9; D: .; size: .
CDR3: CASSVALGTGGNTIYF; DNA: TGTGCCAGCAGCGTAGCATTAGGGACAGGGGGAAACACCATATATTTT; J: TRBJ1-3; V: TRBV9; D: TRBD1; size: .
CDR3: CASSLDRGGVSEQYF; DNA: TGTGCCAGCAGCTTAGATAGGGGGGGTGTTAGTGAGCAGTACTTC; J: TRBJ2-7; V: TRBV11-2; D: .; size: .
CDR3: CASSGQGRTLFSGANVLTF; DNA: TGTGCCAGCAGTGGACAGGGCCGTACGCTTTTCTCTGGGGCCAACGTCCTGACTTTC; J: TRBJ2-6; V: TRBV6-1; D: TRBD1; size: .
CDR3: CASTEDRHNEQFF; DNA: TGTGCCAGCACCGAGGACAGGCACAATGAGCAGTTCTTC; J: TRBJ2-1; V: TRBV7-8; D: TRBD1; size: .
CDR3: CASSPWAGGSYNEQFF; DNA: TGTGCCAGTTCCCCCTGGGCGGGGGGCTCCTACAATGAGCAGTTCTTC; J: TRBJ2-1; V: TRBV19; D: TRBD2; size: .
CDR3: CASSVGGRGYEQYF; DNA: TGTGCCAGCAGCGTAGGTGGGAGAGGCTACGAGCAGTACTTC; J: TRBJ2-7; V: TRBV9; D: .; size: .
CDR3: CASSVEPGLGTYGAFF; DNA: TGTGCCAGCAGCGTAGAGCCGGGGTTGGGGACTTATGGAGCTTTCTTT; J: TRBJ1-1; V: TRBV9; D: .; size: .
CDR3: CASSGLAGSYNEQFF; DNA: TGTGCCAGCAGCGGGCTAGCGGGGTCCTACAATGAGCAGTTCTTC; J: TRBJ2-1; V: TRBV9; D: TRBD2; size: .
CDR3: CATSRVAQGIHNEQFF; DNA: TGTGCCACCAGCAGAGTGGCACAGGGGATCCACAATGAGCAGTTCTTC; J: TRBJ2-1; V: TRBV15; D: TRBD1; size: once
CDR3: CASSRTGAGEQYF; DNA: TGTGCCAGCAGCCGGACAGGGGCGGGCGAGCAGTACTTC; J: TRBJ2-7; V: TRBV6-6; D: TRBD1; size: once
CDR3: CASSLARGLETQYF; DNA: TGTGCCAGCAGCTTAGCCAGGGGGCTAGAGACCCAGTACTTC; J: TRBJ2-5; V: TRBV7-2; D: TRBD1; size: once
CDR3: CASSLVPPGASIYF; DNA: TGTGCCAGCAGCTTAGTCCCTCCGGGTGCTTCGATATATTTT; J: TRBJ1-3; V: TRBV13; D: .; size: .
CDR3: CASSILGFDQPQHF; DNA: TGTGCCAGTAGTATACTTGGCTTCGATCAGCCCCAGCATTTT; J: TRBJ1-5; V: TRBV19; D: .; size: .
CDR3: CATSPGGSYNEQFF; DNA: TGTGCCACCAGCCCAGGGGGCTCCTACAATGAGCAGTTCTTC; J: TRBJ2-1; V: TRBV24-1; D: TRBD1; size: .
CDR3: CASSPTGLRSTDTQYF; DNA: TGTGCCAGCTCACCCACGGGACTAAGGAGCACAGATACGCAGTATTTT; J: TRBJ2-3; V: TRBV18; D: TRBD2; size: .